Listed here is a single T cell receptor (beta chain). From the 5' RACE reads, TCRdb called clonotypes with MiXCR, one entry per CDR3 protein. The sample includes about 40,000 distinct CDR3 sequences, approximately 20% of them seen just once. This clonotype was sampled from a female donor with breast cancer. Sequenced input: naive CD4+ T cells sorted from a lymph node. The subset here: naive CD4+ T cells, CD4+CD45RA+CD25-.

The CDR3 spells CASSLIGEGRGEKLFF. The DNA for the CDR3 is TGCGCCAGCAGCTTGATCGGCGAGGGGCGAGGTGAAAAACTGTTTTTT. V and J are TRBV5-1 and TRBJ1-4; weak D call: TRBD1 (5 bases). CDR3 length equals 16 residues. V was shortened by 1 base and J by 7 bases, with 17 bases between the two germline ends. Germline lookup yields CDR1 SGHRS and CDR2 YFSETQ.